This T cell receptor beta chain was identified during a study of T cells in pancreatic ductal adenocarcinoma. The selected patients with pancreatic ductal adenocarcinoma had surgery but no neoadjuvant therapy. Here immunoSEQ multiplex PCR was the method, and the copy in TCRdb shows in-frame clones only, minus some. This table holds about 98,000 clones, nearly 95% found once. From germline, CDR1 is SNHLY and CDR2 FYNNEI. V was clipped by 2 bases and J by 3 bases; unmatched bases: 10. This CDR3 is built from 16 residues. In the case of this clone: The target antigen is unknown.

Findings and limits, study-wide: Tumors hold more CD45RO+ effector T cells, which may bias toward lower diversity.

Material: PBMCs. This clonotype was obtained from a human donor with pancreatic ductal adenocarcinoma. V gene TRBV2 combines with J gene TRBJ2-7; 7 bases are a match to TRBD1. In DNA form, the CDR3 reads TGTGCCAGCAGTGAAATCAGAGACAGGGTCGGCTACGAGCAGTACTTC. Translating gives CASSEIRDRVGYEQYF.